The sequence of this T cell receptor beta chain was determined in a study of beta chain features in type 1 diabetes. The table lists this clone with a few counts. The antigen is unknown. Reverse transcribing all isolated RNA meant expressed TCRB transcripts were sequenced. The assay was immunoSEQ multiplex PCR, and TCRdb's table has in-frame clones only and misses some. Of nearly 250,000 clones listed, roughly an eighth are singletons. Study-wide results and caveats: Whether TCRB rearrangement is influenced by HLA type went unresolved here.

The CDR3 contains 15 residues. Looked up from germline, CDR1 is SGHDN and CDR2 is FVKESK. Trimming took off 1 base at V and 3 bases at J, with 12 bases between the two ends. The rearrangement links TRBV14 to TRBJ1-2; a possible D gene is TRBD1 (5 bases). Sequencing was carried out using naive CD4+ T cells from blood. The receptor comes from a woman aged 40-49 years in good health. This CDR3 reads CASSQVGRAYYGYTF. CDR3 sequence (DNA): TGTGCCAGCAGCCAAGTGGGCAGGGCCTACTATGGCTACACCTTC.